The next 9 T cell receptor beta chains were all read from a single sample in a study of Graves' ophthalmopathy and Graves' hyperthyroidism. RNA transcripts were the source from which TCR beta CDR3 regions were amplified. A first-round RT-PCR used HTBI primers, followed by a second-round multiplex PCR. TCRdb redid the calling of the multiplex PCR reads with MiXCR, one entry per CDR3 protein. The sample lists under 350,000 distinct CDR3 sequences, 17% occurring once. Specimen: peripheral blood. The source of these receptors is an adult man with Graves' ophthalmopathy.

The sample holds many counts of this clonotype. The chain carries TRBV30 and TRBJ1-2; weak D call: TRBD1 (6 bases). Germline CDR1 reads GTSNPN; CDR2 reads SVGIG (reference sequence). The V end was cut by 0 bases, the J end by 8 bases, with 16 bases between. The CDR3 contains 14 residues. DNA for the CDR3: TGTGCCTGGAGTGTACGGGGCCGGGGGCAGGGCTACACCTTC. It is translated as CAWSVRGRGQGYTF.

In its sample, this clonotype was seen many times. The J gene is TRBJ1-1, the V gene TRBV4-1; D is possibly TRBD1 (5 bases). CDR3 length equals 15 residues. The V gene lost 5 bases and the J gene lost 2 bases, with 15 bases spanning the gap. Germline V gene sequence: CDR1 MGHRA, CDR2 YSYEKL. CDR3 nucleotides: TGCGCCAGCAGCATAAGGTCCGGGGCTAACACTGAAGCTTTCTTT. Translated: CASSIRSGANTEAFF.

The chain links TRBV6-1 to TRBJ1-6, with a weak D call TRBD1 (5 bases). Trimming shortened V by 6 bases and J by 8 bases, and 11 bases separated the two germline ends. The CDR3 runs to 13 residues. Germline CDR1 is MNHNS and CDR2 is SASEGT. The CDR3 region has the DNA TGTGCCAGCAGCACCGGGGGACATTCACCCCTCCACTTT. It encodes CASSTGGHSPLHF.

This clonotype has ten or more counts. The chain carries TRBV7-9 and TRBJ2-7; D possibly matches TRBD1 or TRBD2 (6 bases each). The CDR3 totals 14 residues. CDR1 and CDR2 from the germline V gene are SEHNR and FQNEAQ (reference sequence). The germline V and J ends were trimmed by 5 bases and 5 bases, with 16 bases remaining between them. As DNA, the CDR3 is TGTGCCAGCAGCCAAATGGGGGGCGGGAACGAGCAGTACTTC. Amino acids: CASSQMGGGNEQYF.

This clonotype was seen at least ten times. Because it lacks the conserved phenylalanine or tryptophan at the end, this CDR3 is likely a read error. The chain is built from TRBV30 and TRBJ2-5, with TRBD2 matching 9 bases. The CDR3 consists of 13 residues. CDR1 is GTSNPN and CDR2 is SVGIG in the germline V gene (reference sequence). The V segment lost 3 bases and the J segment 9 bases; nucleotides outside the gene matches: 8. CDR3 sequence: CAWSAGGPIAQYL. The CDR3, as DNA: TGTGCCTGGAGCGCGGGAGGGCCGATTGCCCAGTACCTC.

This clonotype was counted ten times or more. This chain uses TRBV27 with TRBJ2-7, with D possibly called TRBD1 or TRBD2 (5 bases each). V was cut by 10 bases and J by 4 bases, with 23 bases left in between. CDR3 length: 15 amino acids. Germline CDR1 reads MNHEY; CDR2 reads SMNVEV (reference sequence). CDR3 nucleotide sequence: TGTGCCAACCATGTTAGCGAGGGGTTCCGGTACGAGCAGTACTTC. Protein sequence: CANHVSEGFRYEQYF.

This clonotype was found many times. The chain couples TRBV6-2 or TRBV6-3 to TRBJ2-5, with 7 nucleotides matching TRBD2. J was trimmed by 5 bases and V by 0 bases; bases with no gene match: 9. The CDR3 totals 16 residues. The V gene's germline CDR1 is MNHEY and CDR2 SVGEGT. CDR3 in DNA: TGTGCCAGCAGTTACTCAGGGAGGGTACGTGGCGAGACCCAGTACTTC. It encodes CASSYSGRVRGETQYF.

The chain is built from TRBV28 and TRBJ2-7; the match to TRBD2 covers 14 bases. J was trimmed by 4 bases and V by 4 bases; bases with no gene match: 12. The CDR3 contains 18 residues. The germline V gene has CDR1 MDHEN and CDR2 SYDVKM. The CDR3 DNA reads TGTGCCAGCAGTTCCTCTTCGACTAGCGGGAGGGACTATTACGAGCAGTACTTC. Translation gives CASSSSSTSGRDYYEQYF.

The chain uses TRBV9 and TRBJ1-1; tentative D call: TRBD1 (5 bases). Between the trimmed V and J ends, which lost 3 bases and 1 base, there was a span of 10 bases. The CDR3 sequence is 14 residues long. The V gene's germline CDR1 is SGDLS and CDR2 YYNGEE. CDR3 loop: CASSAGHGNTEAFF. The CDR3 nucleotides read TGTGCCAGCAGCGCCGGACACGGGAACACTGAAGCTTTCTTT.